The 9 T cell receptor beta chains below all came from one sample that was sequenced in a study of blood T cell repertoires in COVID-19. TCRdb keeps only in-frame clones here, not all; method: immunoSEQ multiplex PCR. This sample carries 150,000 or so clones, around nine tenths of them seen once, and the ten largest clones take nearly 0.55%. Sequenced input: peripheral blood. The receptors come from a man aged 50-59 years with acute or convalescent COVID-19.

The rearrangement uses TRBV6-1 and TRBJ1-2; maybe TRBD1 (6 bases). Per germline, CDR1 MNHNS and CDR2 SASEGT. There are 14 residues in the CDR3. The ends were cut back, 1 base at V and 5 bases at J, with 11 bases in the middle. CDR3 DNA: TGTGCCAGCAGTGAAGGGCAGGGGAATTATGGCTACACCTTC. Translation gives CASSEGQGNYGYTF.

V and J are TRBV28 and TRBJ1-5, with 8 nucleotides matching TRBD1. V dropped 3 bases and J dropped 0; count of bases not matched to a gene: 10. Germline CDR1 reads MDHEN; CDR2 reads SYDVKM. This CDR3 contains 18 residues. The CDR3 loop reads CASSLTGEIVYSNQPQHF. The CDR3 DNA follows: TGTGCCAGCAGTTTGACAGGGGAAATAGTCTATAGCAATCAGCCCCAGCATTTT.

This clone was picked up one time. This chain links TRBV29-1 with TRBJ1-5; D possibly corresponds to TRBD1 (5 bases). V was pared by 1 base and J by 7 bases, with 11 bases between. The CDR3 has 13 residues. The germline V gene encodes CDR1 SQVTM and CDR2 ANQGSEA. The CDR3 DNA reads as TGCAGCGTTGAAGTAACGGGGGACCAGCCCCAGCATTTT. It yields the protein CSVEVTGDQPQHF. Full variable domain (outside the CDR3, taken from reference TRBV29-1 and TRBJ1-5): SAVISQKPSRDICQRGTSLTIQCQVDSQVTMMFWYRQQPGQSLTLIATANQGSEATYESGFVIDKFPISRPNLTFSTLTVSNMSPEDSSIYLCSVEVTGDQPQHFGDGTRLSIL.

The chain links TRBV11-2 to TRBJ1-1; D possibly corresponds to TRBD1 (6 bases). The germline V and J ends were trimmed by 5 bases and 11 bases, with 18 bases remaining between them. The CDR3 has 13 amino acids. Germline CDR1 reads SGHAT; CDR2 reads FQNNGV. Written as DNA, the CDR3 is TGTGCCAGCAGCCTCCAGACAGGATCCCAGGCTTTCTTT. Protein sequence: CASSLQTGSQAFF.

J is TRBJ2-2 and V is TRBV19, with 7 bases identical to TRBD2. The V and J ends lost 6 bases and 5 bases, in that order; junction bases with no gene match: 12. The CDR3 is made up of 16 amino acids. Germline lookup yields CDR1 LNHDA and CDR2 SQIVND (reference sequence). The chain's CDR3 is CASSRVGLVGTGELFF. CDR3 nucleotide sequence: TGTGCCAGTAGCAGGGTCGGACTAGTTGGTACCGGGGAGCTGTTTTTT.

This clone was counted a single time. V usage is TRBV5-1 and J usage is TRBJ2-5, with a tentative D call TRBD1 (6 bases). V shed 3 bases and J shed 1 base, with 13 bases lying between them. Germline V lookup: CDR1 SGHRS, CDR2 YFSETQ. This CDR3 is built from 15 residues. CDR3 residues: CASSSRQAIQETQYF. CDR3 coding DNA: TGCGCCAGCAGCTCGAGACAGGCCATCCAAGAGACCCAGTACTTC.

The DNA for the CDR3 is TGTGCCAGCAGTTTATCTATGGAGGAGCAGTTCTTC. Translating it yields CASSLSMEEQFF. The chain employs TRBV27 and TRBJ2-1; D remains ambiguous. Germline V gene lookup returns CDR1 MNHEY and CDR2 SMNVEV (reference sequence). Deletions cut 0 bases from V and 10 bases from J, with 7 bases between. The CDR3 consists of 12 residues.

The V call is TRBV24-1, the J call TRBJ2-3, with D possibly matching TRBD1 (5 bases). V lost 4 bases to trimming and J lost 4 bases, with 11 bases between them. The CDR3 is 14 amino acids. Germline CDR1 is KGHDR and CDR2 is SFDVKD. CDR3 amino acids: CATSDGHAADTQYF. For the CDR3, the DNA is TGTGCCACCAGTGACGGACATGCCGCAGATACGCAGTATTTT.

The chain recombines TRBV5-1 with TRBJ1-1, with no clear D. This CDR3 is 14 amino acids long. CDR1 and CDR2 from the germline V gene are SGHRS and YFSETQ. V was shortened by 4 bases and J by 1 base, with 11 bases between the two germline ends. CDR3 residues: CASSPNPGNTEAFF. The CDR3 DNA is TGCGCCAGCAGCCCGAATCCGGGGAACACTGAAGCTTTCTTT. Variable domain in full (rest from reference TRBV5-1 and TRBJ1-1): KAGVTQTPRYLIKTRGQQVTLSCSPISGHRSVSWYQQTPGQGLQFLFEYFSETQRNKGNFPGRFSGRQFSNSRSEMNVSTLELGDSALYLCASSPNPGNTEAFFGQGTRLTVV.